The following is a T cell receptor beta chain sequence with its context. The sequenced target, TCR beta, came from blood CD8+ and CD4+ T cells. This sample is part of a study of CD8 T cells in Susac syndrome. Reverse transcription of about 0.5 to 1 ug RNA was carried out with random hexamers. Amplification of TCR beta CDR3 by immunoSEQ multiplex PCR spanned 54 Vbeta and 13 Jbeta. From the immunoSEQ multiplex PCR reads, TCRdb called clonotypes with MiXCR, one entry per CDR3 protein. Of about 430,000 distinct CDR3 sequences listed, approximately 89% are singletons. The CDR3 runs to 16 residues. Unmatched junction bases numbered 13, after V lost 1 base and J lost 5 bases. CDR1 and CDR2 from the germline V gene are GTSNPN and SVGIG (reference sequence).

The receptor's source is a human donor with multiple sclerosis. The genes are TRBV30 and TRBJ2-7, with 8 nucleotides matching TRBD2. The sequencing sample was made of CD8+ T cells from PBMCs. CDR3 DNA sequence: TGTGCCTGGAGTGGATACAGCGGGAGCCTTAATCACGAGCAGTACTTC. This translates into CAWSGYSGSLNHEQYF.